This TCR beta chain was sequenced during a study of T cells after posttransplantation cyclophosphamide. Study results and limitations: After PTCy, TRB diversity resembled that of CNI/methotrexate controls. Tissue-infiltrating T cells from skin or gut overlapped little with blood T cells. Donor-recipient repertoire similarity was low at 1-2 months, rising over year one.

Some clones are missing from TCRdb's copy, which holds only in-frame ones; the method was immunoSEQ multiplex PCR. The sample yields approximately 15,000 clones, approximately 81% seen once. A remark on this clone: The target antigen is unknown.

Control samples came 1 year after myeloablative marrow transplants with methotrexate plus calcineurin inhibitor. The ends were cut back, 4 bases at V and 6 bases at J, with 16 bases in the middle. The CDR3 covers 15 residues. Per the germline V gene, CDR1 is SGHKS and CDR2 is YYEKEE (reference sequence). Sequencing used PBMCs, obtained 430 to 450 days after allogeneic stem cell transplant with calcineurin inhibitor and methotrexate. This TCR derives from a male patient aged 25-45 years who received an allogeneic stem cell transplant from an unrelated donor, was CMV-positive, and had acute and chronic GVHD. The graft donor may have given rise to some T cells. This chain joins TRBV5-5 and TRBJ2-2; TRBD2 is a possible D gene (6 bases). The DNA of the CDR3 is TGTGCCAGCAGCCCTTCGGGGGTCTTAGCCGGGGAGCTGTTTTTT. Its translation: CASSPSGVLAGELFF.